This TCR beta chain emerged from a study of long-term antiretroviral therapy in people with HIV. The V and J ends lost 6 bases and 1 base respectively, with 17 bases between them. Germline V CDR1 and CDR2: SQVTM, ANQGSEA. The CDR3 loop spans 15 amino acids. Sequencing relied on immunoSEQ assay v3.0, run at survey level. Assay used: immunoSEQ multiplex PCR; TCRdb lists only in-frame clones, some missing. The sample shows 20,000 to 25,000 clones, more than 85% of them seen only once. Treated in the United States were all of the participants with HIV. Every specimen provided about 0.95-11 million cryopreserved PBMC before DNA extraction took place. This clone was observed once. What it binds is not known. Whole-study results and caveats: It was not possible to obtain data on ART adherence, viral resistance or therapy changes. Blood in the study was drawn between 2004 and 2017, possibly under older ART regimens, which may be less effective than current ones.

The V and J genes are TRBV29-1 and TRBJ2-3; D not certain. The sequence was obtained from a woman aged 45-60 years with HIV. The starting material was unsorted PBMCs, obtained 4.4 years after starting antiretroviral therapy. The CDR3: CSVSLVGVGTDTQYF. CDR3 in DNA: TGCAGCGTGTCATTGGTCGGCGTTGGCACAGATACGCAGTATTTT.